These 7 T cell receptor beta chains came from one sample sequenced in a study of beta chain features in type 1 diabetes. Points from the study as a whole: In all four CD4+ subsets, TCRB CDR3 length was significantly, moderately reduced in type 1 diabetes.

The isolated RNA, all of it, was reverse transcribed, so expressed TCRB transcripts were what got sequenced. Clones were sequenced by immunoSEQ multiplex PCR, and TCRdb holds only the in-frame ones, with some missing. The top ten hold 0.94% of the sample, which has around 180,000 clones, 7.8% seen once. What these receptors recognize is not known. Sequencing was done on a sample of central memory CD4+ T cells from blood. These receptor sequences come from a woman in her 40s with type 1 diabetes.

V gene TRBV10-3 combines with J gene TRBJ2-7; 8 positions agree with TRBD2. Germline lookup yields CDR1 ENHRY and CDR2 SYGVKD. The CDR3 runs to 15 residues. V lost 7 bases and J lost 5; bases outside the gene matches: 13. CDR3 in DNA: TGTGCCATCATGATAAGCGGGGGCGTTAAGGACGAGCAGTACTTC. This encodes CAIMISGGVKDEQYF.

This clone turned up a few times. The chain joins TRBV6-6 to TRBJ1-5; tentatively, D is TRBD1 (5 bases). V was shortened by 5 bases and J by 4 bases, with 12 bases between the two germline ends. The CDR3 consists of 14 residues. CDR1 MNHNY and CDR2 SVGAGI come from the germline V gene (reference sequence). CDR3 region: CASSGRQINQPQHF. As DNA, the CDR3 is TGTGCCAGCAGTGGACGACAGATTAATCAGCCCCAGCATTTT.

This clone has a handful of counts. The sample contains more than one DNA sequence encoding this CDR3. The rearrangement uses TRBV7-2 and TRBJ1-2; a weak D match, TRBD1 (5 bases). The germline CDR1 and CDR2 sequences are SGHTA and FQGNSA. Trimming pared 5 bases from V and 3 bases from J, leaving 10 bases between. This CDR3 has 13 residues. DNA for the CDR3: TGTGCCAGCAGCAGTCAGGGATACTATGGCTACACCTTC. This codes for CASSSQGYYGYTF.

The CDR3 spells CASRGDRDSSNTEAFF. DNA for the CDR3: TGTGCCAGCAGAGGGGACAGAGATAGTTCGAACACTGAAGCTTTCTTT. This rearrangement joins TRBV5-4 to TRBJ1-1; 7 nucleotides align to TRBD1. The ends lost 5 bases at V and 1 base at J; junction bases unmatched: 11. Germline V CDR1 and CDR2: SGHNT, YYREEE (reference sequence). The CDR3 runs to 16 residues.

The chain recombines TRBV28 with TRBJ1-2; a weak D match, TRBD1 (5 bases). There are 11 residues in the CDR3. The V gene's germline CDR1 is MDHEN and CDR2 SYDVKM. V was cut by 5 bases and J by 6 bases, with 7 bases left in between. The CDR3 sequence: CASSQGDGYTF. The DNA of the CDR3 is TGTGCCAGCAGTCAGGGCGATGGCTACACCTTC.

In this sample, this clone turned up a few times. Written as DNA, the CDR3 is TGTGCCAGCAGTGAAGGTAGCGGGGGGGCATCAGAGACCCAGTACTTC. It translates to CASSEGSGGASETQYF. The gene calls are TRBV25-1 and TRBJ2-5; TRBD2 aligns across 11 bases. The germline V gene encodes CDR1 MGHDK and CDR2 SYGVNS. V lost 2 bases and J lost 4; bases outside the gene matches: 6. This CDR3 has 16 residues.

This clone was seen many times. This chain connects TRBV30 to TRBJ2-1, with 8 bases aligning to TRBD2. This CDR3 has 14 residues. The V segment lost 1 base and the J segment 4 bases; nucleotides outside the gene matches: 3. Germline CDR1 is GTSNPN and CDR2 is SVGIG (reference sequence). CDR3 nucleotides: TGTGCCTGGAGTGCCCAGCGGGGGTACAATGAGCAGTTCTTC. Translating gives CAWSAQRGYNEQFF.